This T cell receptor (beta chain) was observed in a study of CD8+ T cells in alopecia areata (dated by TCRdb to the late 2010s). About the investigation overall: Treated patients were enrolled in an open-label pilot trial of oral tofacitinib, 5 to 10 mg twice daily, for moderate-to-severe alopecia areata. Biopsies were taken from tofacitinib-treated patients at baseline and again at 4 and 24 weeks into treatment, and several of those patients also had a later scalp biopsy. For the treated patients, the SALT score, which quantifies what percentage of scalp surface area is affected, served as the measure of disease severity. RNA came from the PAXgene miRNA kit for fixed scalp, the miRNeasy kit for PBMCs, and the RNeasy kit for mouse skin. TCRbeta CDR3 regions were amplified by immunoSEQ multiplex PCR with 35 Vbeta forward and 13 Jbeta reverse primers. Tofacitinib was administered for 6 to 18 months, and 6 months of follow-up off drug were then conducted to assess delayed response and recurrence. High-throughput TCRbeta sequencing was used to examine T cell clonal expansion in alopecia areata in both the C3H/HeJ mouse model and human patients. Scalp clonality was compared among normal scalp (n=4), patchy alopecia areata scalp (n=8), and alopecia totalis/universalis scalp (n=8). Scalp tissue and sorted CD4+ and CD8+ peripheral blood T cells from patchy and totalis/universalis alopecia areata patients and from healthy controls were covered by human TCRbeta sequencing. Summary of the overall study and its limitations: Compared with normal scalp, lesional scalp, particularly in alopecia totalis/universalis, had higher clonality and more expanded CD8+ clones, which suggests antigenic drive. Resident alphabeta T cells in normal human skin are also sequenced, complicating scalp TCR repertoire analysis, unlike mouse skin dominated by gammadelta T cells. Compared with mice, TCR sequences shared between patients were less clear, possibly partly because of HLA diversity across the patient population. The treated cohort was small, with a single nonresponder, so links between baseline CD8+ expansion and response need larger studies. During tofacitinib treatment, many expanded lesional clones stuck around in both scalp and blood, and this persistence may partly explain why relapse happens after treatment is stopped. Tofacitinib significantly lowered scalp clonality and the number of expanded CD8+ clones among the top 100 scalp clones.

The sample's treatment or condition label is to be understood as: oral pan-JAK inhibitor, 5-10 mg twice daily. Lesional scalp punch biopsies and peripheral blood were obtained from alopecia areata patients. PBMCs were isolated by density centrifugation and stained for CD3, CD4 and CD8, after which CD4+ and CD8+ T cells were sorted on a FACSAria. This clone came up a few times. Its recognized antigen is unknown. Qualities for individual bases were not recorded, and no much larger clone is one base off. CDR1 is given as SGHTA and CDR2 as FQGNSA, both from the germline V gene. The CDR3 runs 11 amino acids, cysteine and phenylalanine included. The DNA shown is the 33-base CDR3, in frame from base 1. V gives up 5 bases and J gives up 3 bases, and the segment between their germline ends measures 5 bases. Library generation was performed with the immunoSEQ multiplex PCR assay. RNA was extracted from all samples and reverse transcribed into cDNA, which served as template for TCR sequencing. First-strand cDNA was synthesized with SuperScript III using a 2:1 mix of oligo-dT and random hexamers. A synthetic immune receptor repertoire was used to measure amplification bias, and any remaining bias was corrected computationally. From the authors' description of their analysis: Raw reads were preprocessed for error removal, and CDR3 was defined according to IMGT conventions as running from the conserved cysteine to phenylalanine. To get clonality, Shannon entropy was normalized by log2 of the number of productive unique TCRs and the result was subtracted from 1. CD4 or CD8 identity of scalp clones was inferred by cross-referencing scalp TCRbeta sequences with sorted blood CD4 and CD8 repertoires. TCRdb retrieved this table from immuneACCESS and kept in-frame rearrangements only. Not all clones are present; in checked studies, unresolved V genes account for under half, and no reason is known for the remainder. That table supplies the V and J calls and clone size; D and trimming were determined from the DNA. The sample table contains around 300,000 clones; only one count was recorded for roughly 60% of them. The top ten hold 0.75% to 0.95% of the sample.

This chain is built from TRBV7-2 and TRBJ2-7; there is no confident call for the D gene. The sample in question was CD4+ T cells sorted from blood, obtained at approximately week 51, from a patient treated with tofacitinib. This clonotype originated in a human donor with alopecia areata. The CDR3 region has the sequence CASSAYYEQYF. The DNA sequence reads TGTGCCAGCAGCGCCTACTACGAGCAGTACTTC.